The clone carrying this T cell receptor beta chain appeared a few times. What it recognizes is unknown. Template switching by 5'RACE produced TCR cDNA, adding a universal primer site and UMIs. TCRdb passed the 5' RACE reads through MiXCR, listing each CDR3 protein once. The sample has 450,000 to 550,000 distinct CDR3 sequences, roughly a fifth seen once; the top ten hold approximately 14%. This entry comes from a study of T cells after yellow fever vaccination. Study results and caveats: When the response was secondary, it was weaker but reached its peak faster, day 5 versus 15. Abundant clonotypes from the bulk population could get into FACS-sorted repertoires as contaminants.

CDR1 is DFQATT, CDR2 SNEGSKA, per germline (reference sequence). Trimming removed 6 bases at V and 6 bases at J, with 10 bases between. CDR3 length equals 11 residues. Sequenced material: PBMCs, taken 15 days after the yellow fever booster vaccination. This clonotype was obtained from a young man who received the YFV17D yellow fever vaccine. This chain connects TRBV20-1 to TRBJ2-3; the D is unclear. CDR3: CSAHHTDTQYF. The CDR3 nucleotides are TGCAGTGCCCACCATACGGATACGCAGTATTTT.